Following are 6 T cell receptor beta chains from one sample sequenced in a study of cytomegalovirus exposure and HLA in healthy donors. The PCR was carried out with 60 Vbeta primers and 13 Jbeta primers. Data came from immunoSEQ multiplex PCR; TCRdb stores just in-frame clones and leaves some out. The sample consists of around 150,000 clones, 60% to 80% of them appearing once. What was sequenced was PBMCs. Receptors originate from a male donor in good health and CMV-seronegative.

J is TRBJ1-4 and V is TRBV19; unclear D gene. Trimming shortened V by 4 bases and J by 0 bases, and 12 bases separated the two germline ends. The CDR3 runs to 16 residues. From germline, CDR1 is LNHDA and CDR2 SQIVND (reference sequence). The CDR3 DNA follows: TGTGCCAGTAGTAACCCACAGTCCCCAACTAATGAAAAACTGTTTTTT. Translating gives CASSNPQSPTNEKLFF.

This sequence joins TRBV2 and TRBJ1-3, with D possibly matching TRBD1 (5 bases). This CDR3 spans 14 amino acids. V was shortened by 7 bases and J by 0 bases, with 10 bases between the two germline ends. Germline CDR1 and CDR2: SNHLY and FYNNEI. This chain's CDR3 is CASTKDNSGNTIYF. CDR3 DNA sequence: TGTGCCAGCACTAAGGACAACTCTGGAAACACCATATATTTT.

The rearrangement links TRBV14 to TRBJ1-6, with D perhaps TRBD1 (5 bases). V lost 0 bases and J 10 bases, leaving 16 bases between the germline ends. Germline-derived CDR1 and CDR2 are SGHDN and FVKESK. The length of the CDR3 is 16 residues. The CDR3 loop reads CASSQDLGQGGSPLHF. The CDR3 nucleotides are TGTGCCAGCAGCCAAGATCTGGGGCAGGGAGGCTCACCCCTCCACTTT. Full variable domain (outside the CDR3, taken from reference TRBV14 and TRBJ1-6): EAGVTQFPSHSVIEKGQTVTLRCDPISGHDNLYWYRRVMGKEIKFLLHFVKESKQDESGMPNNRFLAERTGGTYSTLKVQPAELEDSGVYFCASSQDLGQGGSPLHFGNGTRLTVT.

The V and J genes are TRBV30 and TRBJ2-1; tentatively, D is TRBD2 (7 bases). The V and J ends lost 0 bases and 8 bases respectively, with 14 bases between them. CDR1 GTSNPN and CDR2 SVGIG come from the germline V gene (reference sequence). The CDR3 is 14 residues long. The chain's CDR3 is CAWSVGGGVDEQFF. CDR3 coding DNA: TGTGCCTGGAGTGTAGGGGGAGGGGTCGATGAGCAGTTCTTC.

This chain joins TRBV28 and TRBJ2-7, with TRBD1 matching over 7 bases. The CDR3 totals 16 residues. CDR1 and CDR2 (germline): MDHEN, SYDVKM. V shed 1 base, J shed 0 bases, and the junction held 6 bases outside the gene matches. DNA of the CDR3: TGTGCCAGCAGTTTATTTAACAGGGGATACTCCTACGAGCAGTACTTC. Amino acid sequence: CASSLFNRGYSYEQYF.

The V gene is TRBV9, the J gene TRBJ2-2, with 12 bases matching TRBD1. The CDR3 runs to 16 residues. After removal of 4 bases from V and 5 bases from J, the junction contained 6 bases not matched to a gene. CDR1 is SGDLS, CDR2 YYNGEE, per germline. The CDR3 loop is CASSPRDRGRTGELFF. CDR3 DNA sequence: TGTGCCAGCAGCCCCCGGGACAGGGGGCGTACCGGGGAGCTGTTTTTT.